This T cell receptor (beta chain) was sequenced in a study of T cell changes during pregnancy in multiple sclerosis. With 7 bases clipped from V and 1 base from J, the junction kept 3 bases outside the gene matches. CDR3 length: 13 residues. Germline V gene lookup returns CDR1 SGHNT and CDR2 YYREEE (reference sequence). Using immunoSEQ multiplex PCR, the repertoire was profiled, and TCRdb retains in-frame clones only, with some absent. The data contain 55,000 to 65,000 clones, around 90% of them singletons. This sequence originates from a female donor with multiple sclerosis, enrolled in a pregnancy study. The V and J genes are TRBV5-4 and TRBJ2-3; 7 bases line up with TRBD1. The sample consisted of peripheral blood, taken in the second trimester of pregnancy. The chain's CDR3 is CASRTGGTDTQYF. DNA for the CDR3: TGTGCCAGCCGAACAGGGGGCACAGATACGCAGTATTTT. Complete variable domain (other parts from reference TRBV5-4 and TRBJ2-3): ETGVTQSPTHLIKTRGQQVTLRCSSQSGHNTVSWYQQALGQGPQFIFQYYREEENGRGNFPPRFSGLQFPNYSSELNVNALELDDSALYLCASRTGGTDTQYFGPGTRLTVL.